This T cell receptor beta chain stems from a study of OX40 agonist ivuxolimab in advanced cancers. As for the study in general: The patients' treatment was ivuxolimab, an agonistic anti-OX40 (CD134) antibody. Patients receiving dose escalation had hepatocellular carcinoma, melanoma, renal cell or head and neck cancer.

Some clones are missing from TCRdb's copy, which holds only in-frame ones; the method was immunoSEQ multiplex PCR. The sample contains around 92,000 clones, approximately 93% of which appear only once. General study points: Expanded peripheral T cell antigen specificity was not determined.

In regard to this clone: The antigen remains undetermined.

The CDR3 consists of 11 residues. Trimming cost V 5 bases and J 3 bases, with 3 bases left between them. Germline assignment: CDR1 MNHNY and CDR2 SVGAGI (reference sequence). Exclusion of a patient followed from autoimmune disease history or systemic immunosuppression. This specimen was CD4+ or CD8+ T cells sorted from blood, taken in a trial of the OX40 agonist ivuxolimab. This TCR derives from an adult with an advanced solid tumor such as melanoma, head and neck, liver or kidney cancer. The gene calls are TRBV6-6 and TRBJ2-3, with unresolved D. CDR3 residues: CASSHTDTQYF. In DNA form, the CDR3 reads TGTGCCAGCAGTCATACAGATACGCAGTATTTT.